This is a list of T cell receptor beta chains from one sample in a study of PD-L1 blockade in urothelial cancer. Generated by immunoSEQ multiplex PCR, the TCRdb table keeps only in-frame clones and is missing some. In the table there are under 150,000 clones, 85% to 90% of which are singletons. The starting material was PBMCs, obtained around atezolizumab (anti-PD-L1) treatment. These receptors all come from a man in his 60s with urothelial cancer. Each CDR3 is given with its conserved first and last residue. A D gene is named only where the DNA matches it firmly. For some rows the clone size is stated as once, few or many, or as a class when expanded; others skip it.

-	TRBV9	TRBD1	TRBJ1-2	CASSPTGTDYGYTF	TGTGCCAGCAGCCCCACCGGGACAGACTATGGCTACACCTTC
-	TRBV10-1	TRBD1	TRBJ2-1	CASSESRGSYSYNEQFF	TGCGCCAGCAGTGAGTCCAGGGGGTCCTACTCCTACAATGAGCAGTTCTTC
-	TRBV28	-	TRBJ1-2	CASSLSSGGGNYGYTF	TGTGCCAGCAGTTTATCGTCCGGGGGTGGTAACTATGGCTACACCTTC
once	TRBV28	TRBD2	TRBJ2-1	CASSLLTSGSTNEQFF	TGTGCCAGCAGTTTACTTACTAGCGGGAGTACCAATGAGCAGTTCTTC
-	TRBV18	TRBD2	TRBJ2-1	CASSPPASGGAREQFF	TGTGCCAGCTCACCACCAGCTAGCGGGGGGGCCCGGGAGCAGTTCTTC
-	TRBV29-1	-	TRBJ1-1	CSARGSRTEAFF	TGCAGCGCAAGGGGGTCGCGCACTGAAGCTTTCTTT
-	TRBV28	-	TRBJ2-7	CASTPSRADSYEQYF	TGTGCCAGCACCCCCTCCAGGGCAGACTCCTACGAGCAGTACTTC
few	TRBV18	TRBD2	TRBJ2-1	CASSQTSGRDEQFF	TGTGCCAGCTCACAGACTAGCGGGAGAGATGAGCAGTTCTTC
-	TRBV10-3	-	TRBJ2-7	CAISSDSLGEQYF	TGTGCCATCAGTTCAGACAGCTTGGGCGAGCAGTACTTC
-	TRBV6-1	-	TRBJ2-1	CASSLWRGNEQFF	TGTGCCAGCAGTCTGTGGCGCGGCAATGAGCAGTTCTTC
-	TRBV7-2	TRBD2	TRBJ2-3	CASSWASGGTDTQYF	TGTGCCAGCAGTTGGGCTAGCGGGGGCACAGATACGCAGTATTTT
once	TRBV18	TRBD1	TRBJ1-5	CASSSGQDSNQPQHF	TGTGCCAGCTCATCGGGACAGGACAGCAATCAGCCCCAGCATTTT
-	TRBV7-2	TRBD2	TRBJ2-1	CASSSSSSSGHNEQFF	TGTGCCAGCAGTTCGAGCTCTTCTAGCGGACACAATGAGCAGTTCTTC
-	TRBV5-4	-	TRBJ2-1	CASSLLGGARNEQFF	TGTGCCAGCAGCTTGTTGGGGGGGGCTAGGAATGAGCAGTTCTTC
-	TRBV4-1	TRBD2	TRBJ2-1	CASSRTSGSWDEQFF	TGCGCCAGCAGCCGGACTAGCGGGAGCTGGGATGAGCAGTTCTTC
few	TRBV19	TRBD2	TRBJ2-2	CASVRGGLTGELFF	TGTGCCAGTGTCCGGGGGGGCCTGACCGGGGAGCTGTTTTTT
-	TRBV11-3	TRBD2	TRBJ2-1	CASSSPPGGSHEQFF	TGTGCCAGCAGCTCTCCCCCGGGAGGGTCCCATGAGCAGTTCTTC
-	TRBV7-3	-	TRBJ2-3	CASSLMGGAADTQYF	TGTGCCAGCAGCCTAATGGGGGGGGCCGCAGATACGCAGTATTTT
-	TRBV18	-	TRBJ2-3	CASSPLETDTQYF	TGTGCCAGCTCACCACTAGAGACAGATACGCAGTATTTT
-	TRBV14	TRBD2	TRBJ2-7	CASSQDFTSGTYEQYF	TGTGCCAGCAGCCAAGATTTTACTAGCGGGACCTACGAGCAGTACTTC
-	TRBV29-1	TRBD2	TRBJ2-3	CSGRLALSTDTQYF	TGCAGCGGTAGACTAGCGCTTAGCACAGATACGCAGTATTTT
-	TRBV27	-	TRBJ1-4	CASSQRDPPEKLFF	TGTGCCAGCAGTCAGCGGGACCCACCGGAAAAACTGTTTTTT
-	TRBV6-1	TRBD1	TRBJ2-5	CASSGIGTGGGETQYF	TGTGCCAGCAGTGGAATTGGGACAGGGGGCGGAGAGACCCAGTACTTC
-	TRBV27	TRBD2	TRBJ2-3	CASSLRSGLSTDTQYF	TGTGCCAGCAGTTTACGTAGCGGGCTGAGCACAGATACGCAGTATTTT
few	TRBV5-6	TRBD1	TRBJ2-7	CASSWTGAFYEQYF	TGTGCCAGCAGCTGGACAGGGGCCTTCTACGAGCAGTACTTC
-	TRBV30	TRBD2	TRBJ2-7	CAWNSGTSGRWSYEQYF	TGTGCCTGGAATTCCGGGACTAGCGGGAGGTGGTCCTACGAGCAGTACTTC
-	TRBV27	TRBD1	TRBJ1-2	CASSFTGDGYTF	TGTGCCAGCAGTTTTACAGGGGATGGCTACACCTTC
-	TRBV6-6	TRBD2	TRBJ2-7	CASTLAGPYEQYF	TGTGCCAGCACCCTAGCGGGACCCTACGAGCAGTACTTC
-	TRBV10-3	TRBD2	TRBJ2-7	CAISRIGGRGSSYEQYF	TGTGCCATCAGTCGGATCGGCGGGAGGGGAAGCTCCTACGAGCAGTACTTC
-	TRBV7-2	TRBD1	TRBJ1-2	CASSLDRASYGYTF	TGTGCCAGCAGCCTCGACAGGGCAAGCTATGGCTACACCTTC
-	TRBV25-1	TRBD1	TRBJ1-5	CASRASGGEWNQPQHF	TGTGCCAGCAGGGCCTCAGGGGGTGAGTGGAATCAGCCCCAGCATTTT
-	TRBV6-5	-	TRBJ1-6	CASSLRAGNSPLHF	TGTGCCAGCAGTCTCAGGGCGGGGAATTCACCCCTCCACTTT
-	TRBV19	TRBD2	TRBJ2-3	CASRPTSGATDTQYF	TGTGCCAGTAGGCCTACTAGCGGGGCCACAGATACGCAGTATTTT
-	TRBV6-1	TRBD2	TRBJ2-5	CASSDLAGGETQYF	TGTGCCAGCAGTGATTTGGCGGGGGGAGAGACCCAGTACTTC
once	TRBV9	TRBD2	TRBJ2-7	CASSVAMSGANSYEQYF	TGTGCCAGCAGCGTAGCGATGAGCGGGGCGAACTCCTACGAGCAGTACTTC
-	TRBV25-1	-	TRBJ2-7	CASSEQGQGINEQYF	TGTGCCAGCAGTGAACAGGGGCAGGGGATCAACGAGCAGTACTTC
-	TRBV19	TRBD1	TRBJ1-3	CASSFHRGLSGNTIYF	TGTGCCAGTAGTTTTCACAGGGGTTTATCTGGAAACACCATATATTTT
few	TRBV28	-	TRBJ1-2	CASSLVAGLNGYTF	TGTGCCAGCAGTTTGGTGGCAGGGTTGAATGGCTACACCTTC
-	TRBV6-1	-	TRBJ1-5	CASSEFREQHF	TGTGCCAGCAGTGAATTCAGGGAACAGCATTTT
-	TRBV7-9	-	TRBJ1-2	CASSSDRALGYTF	TGTGCCAGCAGCTCGGACAGAGCGTTGGGCTACACCTTC
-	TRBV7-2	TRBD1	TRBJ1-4	CASSDRAEGEKLFF	TGTGCCAGCAGCGACAGGGCCGAGGGTGAAAAACTGTTTTTT
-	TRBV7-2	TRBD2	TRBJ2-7	CASSVSGVTYEQYF	TGTGCCAGCAGCGTTAGCGGGGTTACCTACGAGCAGTACTTC
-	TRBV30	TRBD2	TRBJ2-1	CAGRLAGTYNEQFF	TGTGCCGGGCGACTAGCGGGAACCTACAATGAGCAGTTCTTC
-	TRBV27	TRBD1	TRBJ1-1	CASSQGASMSTEAFF	TGTGCCAGCAGCCAGGGGGCAAGCATGAGCACTGAAGCTTTCTTT
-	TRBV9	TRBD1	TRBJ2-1	CASSEQGGQGSDNEQFF	TGTGCCAGCAGCGAGCAGGGTGGACAGGGGAGCGACAATGAGCAGTTCTTC
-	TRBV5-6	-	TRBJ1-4	CASSLGSRAFGKLFF	TGTGCCAGCAGCTTGGGTAGCAGGGCGTTCGGAAAACTGTTTTTT
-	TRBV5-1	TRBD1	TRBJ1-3	CASSPGQGVPQPGNTIYF	TGCGCCAGCTCCCCGGGACAGGGGGTACCGCAGCCTGGAAACACCATATATTTT
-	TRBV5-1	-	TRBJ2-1	CASSLVFGGFYNEQFF	TGCGCCAGCAGCTTGGTTTTTGGGGGCTTCTACAATGAGCAGTTCTTC
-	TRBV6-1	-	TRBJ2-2	CASSDVTSTGELFF	TGTGCCAGCAGTGATGTAACCAGCACCGGGGAGCTGTTTTTT
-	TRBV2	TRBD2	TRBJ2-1	CASSPSLAGVVNEQFF	TGTGCCAGCAGCCCATCTCTAGCGGGAGTAGTAAATGAGCAGTTCTTC
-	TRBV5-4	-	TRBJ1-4	CASSSGTISKLFF	TGTGCCAGCAGTTCTGGAACTATATCAAAACTGTTTTTT